This T cell receptor beta chain emerged from a study of blood T cell repertoires in COVID-19. Germline values: CDR1 DFQATT, CDR2 SNEGSKA (reference sequence). CDR3 length: 14 residues. V shed 3 bases, J shed 5 bases, and the junction held 5 bases outside the gene matches. In the original workflow: Reference gene primer amplification gave nucleated cell count estimates. TCRdb's copy holds only in-frame clones and misses some; the assay was immunoSEQ multiplex PCR. V and J calls and clone size follow that table, whereas D and trimming were derived from the DNA. The sample includes fewer than 350,000 clones, about 90% of them seen just once.

The specimen was peripheral blood. This chain links TRBV20-1 with TRBJ2-1; TRBD2 matches 9 bases. This receptor was taken from a woman in her 50s who had recovered from COVID-19. CDR3 nucleotides: TGCAGTGCTAGTCTGACTAGCGGTGACAATGAGCAGTTCTTC. It encodes CSASLTSGDNEQFF.